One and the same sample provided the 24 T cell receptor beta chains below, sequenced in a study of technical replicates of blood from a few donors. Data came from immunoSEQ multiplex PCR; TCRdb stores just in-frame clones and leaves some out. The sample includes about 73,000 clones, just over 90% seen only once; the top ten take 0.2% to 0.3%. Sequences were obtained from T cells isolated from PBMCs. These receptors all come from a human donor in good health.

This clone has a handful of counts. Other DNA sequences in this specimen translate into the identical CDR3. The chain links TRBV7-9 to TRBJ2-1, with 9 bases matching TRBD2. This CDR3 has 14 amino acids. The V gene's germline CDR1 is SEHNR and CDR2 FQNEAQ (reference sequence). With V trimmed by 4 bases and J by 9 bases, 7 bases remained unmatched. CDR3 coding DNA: TGTGCCAGCAGCTCGGGACTAGCTGGGGGTGAGCAGTTCTTC. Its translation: CASSSGLAGGEQFF. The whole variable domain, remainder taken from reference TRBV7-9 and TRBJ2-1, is DTGVSQNPRHKITKRGQNVTFRCDPISEHNRLYWYRQTLGQGPEFLTYFQNEAQLEKSRLLSDRFSAERPKGSFSTLEIQRTEQGDSAMYLCASSSGLAGGEQFFGPGTRLTVL.

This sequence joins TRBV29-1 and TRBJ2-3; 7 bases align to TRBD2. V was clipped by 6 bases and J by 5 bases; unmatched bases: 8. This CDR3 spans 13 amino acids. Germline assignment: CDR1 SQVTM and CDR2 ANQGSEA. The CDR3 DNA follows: TGCAGCGTAACCGGACTAGGAGGAGATACGCAGTATTTT. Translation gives CSVTGLGGDTQYF.

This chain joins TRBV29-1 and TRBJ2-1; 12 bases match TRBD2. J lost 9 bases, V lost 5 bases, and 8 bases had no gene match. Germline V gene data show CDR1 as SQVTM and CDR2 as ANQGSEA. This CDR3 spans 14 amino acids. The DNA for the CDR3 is TGCAGCGTTCCGACTAGCGGGAGTCGGGGTGAGCAGTTCTTC. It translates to CSVPTSGSRGEQFF.

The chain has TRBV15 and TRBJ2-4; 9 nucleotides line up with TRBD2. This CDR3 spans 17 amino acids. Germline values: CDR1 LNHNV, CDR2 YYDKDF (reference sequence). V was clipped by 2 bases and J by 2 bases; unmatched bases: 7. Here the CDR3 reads CATSRPGLASSKNIQYF. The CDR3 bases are TGTGCCACCAGCAGACCGGGACTAGCTTCGTCCAAAAACATTCAGTACTTC.

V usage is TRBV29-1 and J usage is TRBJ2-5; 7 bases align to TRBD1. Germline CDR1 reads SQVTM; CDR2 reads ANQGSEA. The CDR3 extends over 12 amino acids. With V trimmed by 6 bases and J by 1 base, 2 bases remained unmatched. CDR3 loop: CSVGDSQETQYF. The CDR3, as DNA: TGCAGCGTGGGGGACAGCCAAGAGACCCAGTACTTC.

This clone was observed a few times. Here the CDR3 reads CASSFRLAGFYNEQFF. CDR3 DNA sequence: TGTGCCAGCAGTTTCCGCCTAGCGGGATTCTACAATGAGCAGTTCTTC. The chain joins TRBV28 to TRBJ2-1; 9 bases map to TRBD2. The germline CDR1 and CDR2 sequences are MDHEN and SYDVKM. Germline trimming cut 3 bases from V and 3 bases from J; bases unmatched to any gene: 6. The CDR3 runs to 16 residues. Supplemented by reference TRBV28 and TRBJ2-1, the full variable domain reads DVKVTQSSRYLVKRTGEKVFLECVQDMDHENMFWYRQDPGLGLRLIYFSYDVKMKEKGDIPEGYSVSREKKERFSLILESASTNQTSMYLCASSFRLAGFYNEQFFGPGTRLTVL.

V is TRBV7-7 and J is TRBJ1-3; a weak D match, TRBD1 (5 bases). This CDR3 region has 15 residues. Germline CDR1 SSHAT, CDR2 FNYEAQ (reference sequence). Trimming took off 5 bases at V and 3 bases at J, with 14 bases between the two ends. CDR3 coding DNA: TGTGCCAGCAGCCCGGGACTGACCCATGGAAACACCATATATTTT. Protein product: CASSPGLTHGNTIYF.

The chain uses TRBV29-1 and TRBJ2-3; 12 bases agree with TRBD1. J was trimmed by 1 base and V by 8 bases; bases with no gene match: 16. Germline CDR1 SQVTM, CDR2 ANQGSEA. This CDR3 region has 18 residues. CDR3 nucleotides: TGCAGCCATAATACCGGGACAGGGGGCGAGTGGGGCACAGATACGCAGTATTTT. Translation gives CSHNTGTGGEWGTDTQYF.

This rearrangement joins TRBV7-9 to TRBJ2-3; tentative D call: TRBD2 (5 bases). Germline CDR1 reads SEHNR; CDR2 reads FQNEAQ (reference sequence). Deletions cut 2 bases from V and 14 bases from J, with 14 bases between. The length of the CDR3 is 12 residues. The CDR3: CASSLWVLAMYF. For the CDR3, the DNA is TGTGCCAGCAGCTTATGGGTCCTAGCTATGTATTTT.

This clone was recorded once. For the CDR3, the DNA is TGTGCCAGCAGCTTATATGCAGGGACAGGGAGAGACGAGCAGTACTTC. Its translation: CASSLYAGTGRDEQYF. The chain uses TRBV13 and TRBJ2-7; 9 nucleotides align to TRBD1. V shed 2 bases and J 5 bases; nucleotides not matched to a gene: 10. This CDR3 spans 16 amino acids. CDR1 and CDR2 from the germline V gene are PRHDT and FYEKMQ (reference sequence).

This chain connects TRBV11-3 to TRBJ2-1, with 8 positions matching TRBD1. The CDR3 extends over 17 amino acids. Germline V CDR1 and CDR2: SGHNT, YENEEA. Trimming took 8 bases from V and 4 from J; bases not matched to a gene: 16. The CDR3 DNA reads TGTGCCAGCCGGGTTCATTGTGGGGACAGGAGTTACAATGAGCAGTTCTTC. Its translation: CASRVHCGDRSYNEQFF.

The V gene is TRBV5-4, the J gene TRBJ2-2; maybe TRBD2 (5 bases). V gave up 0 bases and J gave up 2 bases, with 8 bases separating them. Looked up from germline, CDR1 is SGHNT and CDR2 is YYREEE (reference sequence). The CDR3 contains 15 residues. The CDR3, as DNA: TGTGCCAGCAGCTTGGTGACGGGAAACACCGGGGAGCTGTTTTTT. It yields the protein CASSLVTGNTGELFF.

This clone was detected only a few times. CDR3: CASSLGPFLENTEAFF. CDR3 sequence (DNA): TGTGCCAGCAGCTTGGGACCTTTCCTAGAGAACACTGAAGCTTTCTTT. V is TRBV5-6 and J is TRBJ1-1, with D uncertain. The CDR3 covers 16 residues. Germline CDR1 reads SGHDT; CDR2 reads YYEEEE. V was clipped by 0 bases and J by 1 base, with 13 bases between them. Full variable domain (rest looked up from reference TRBV5-6 and TRBJ1-1): DAGVTQSPTHLIKTRGQQVTLRCSPKSGHDTVSWYQQALGQGPQFIFQYYEEEERQRGNFPDRFSGHQFPNYSSELNVNALLLGDSALYLCASSLGPFLENTEAFFGQGTRLTVV.

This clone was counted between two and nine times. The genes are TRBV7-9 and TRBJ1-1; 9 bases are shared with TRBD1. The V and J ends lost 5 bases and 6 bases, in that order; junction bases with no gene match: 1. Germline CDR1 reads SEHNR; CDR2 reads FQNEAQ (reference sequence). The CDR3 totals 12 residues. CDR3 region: CASSDRGAEAFF. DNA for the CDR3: TGTGCCAGCAGCGACAGGGGGGCTGAAGCTTTCTTT. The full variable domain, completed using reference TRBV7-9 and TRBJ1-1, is DTGVSQNPRHKITKRGQNVTFRCDPISEHNRLYWYRQTLGQGPEFLTYFQNEAQLEKSRLLSDRFSAERPKGSFSTLEIQRTEQGDSAMYLCASSDRGAEAFFGQGTRLTVV.

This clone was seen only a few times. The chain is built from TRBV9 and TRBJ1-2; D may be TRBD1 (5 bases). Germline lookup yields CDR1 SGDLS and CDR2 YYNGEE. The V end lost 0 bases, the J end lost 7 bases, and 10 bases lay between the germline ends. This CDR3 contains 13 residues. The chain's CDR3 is CASSVDGGRGYTF. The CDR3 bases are TGTGCCAGCAGCGTAGACGGGGGACGTGGCTACACCTTC.

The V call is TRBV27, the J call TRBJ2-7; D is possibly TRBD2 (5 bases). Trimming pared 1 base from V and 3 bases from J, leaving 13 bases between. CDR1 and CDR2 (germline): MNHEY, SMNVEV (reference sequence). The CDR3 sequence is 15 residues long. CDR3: CASSLFIGNLYEQYF. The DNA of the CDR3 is TGTGCCAGCAGTTTATTTATCGGGAATCTCTACGAGCAGTACTTC.

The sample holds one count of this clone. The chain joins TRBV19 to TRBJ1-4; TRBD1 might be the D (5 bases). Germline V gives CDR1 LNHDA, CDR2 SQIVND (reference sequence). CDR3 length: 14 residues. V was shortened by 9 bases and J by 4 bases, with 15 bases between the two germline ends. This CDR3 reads CARTRRDFNEKLFF. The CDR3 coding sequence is TGTGCCAGGACTAGGCGGGACTTTAATGAAAAACTGTTTTTT.

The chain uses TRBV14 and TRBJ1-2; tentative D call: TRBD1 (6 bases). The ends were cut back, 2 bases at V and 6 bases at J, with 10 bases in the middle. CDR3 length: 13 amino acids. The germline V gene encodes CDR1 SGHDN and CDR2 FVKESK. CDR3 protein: CASSQSRGDGYTF. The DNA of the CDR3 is TGTGCCAGCAGCCAATCCAGGGGAGATGGCTACACCTTC.

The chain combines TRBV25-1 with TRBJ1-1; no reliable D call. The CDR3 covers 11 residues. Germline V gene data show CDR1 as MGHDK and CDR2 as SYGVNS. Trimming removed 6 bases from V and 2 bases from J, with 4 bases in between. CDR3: CASRANTEAFF. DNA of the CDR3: TGTGCCAGCAGGGCCAACACTGAAGCTTTCTTT.

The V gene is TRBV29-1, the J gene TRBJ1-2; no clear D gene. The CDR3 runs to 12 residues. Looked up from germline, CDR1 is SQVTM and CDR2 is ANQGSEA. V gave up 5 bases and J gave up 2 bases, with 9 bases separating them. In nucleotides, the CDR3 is TGCAGCGTTCTTGAGGGAAACTATGGCTACACCTTC. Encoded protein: CSVLEGNYGYTF. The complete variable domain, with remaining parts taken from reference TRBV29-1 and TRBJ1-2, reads SAVISQKPSRDICQRGTSLTIQCQVDSQVTMMFWYRQQPGQSLTLIATANQGSEATYESGFVIDKFPISRPNLTFSTLTVSNMSPEDSSIYLCSVLEGNYGYTFGSGTRLTVV.

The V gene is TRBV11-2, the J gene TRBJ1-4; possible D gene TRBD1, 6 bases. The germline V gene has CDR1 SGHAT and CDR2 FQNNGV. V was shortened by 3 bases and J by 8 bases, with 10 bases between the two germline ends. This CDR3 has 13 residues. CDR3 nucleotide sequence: TGTGCCAGCAGCTTCACAGGGTGGGAAAAACTGTTTTTT. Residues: CASSFTGWEKLFF.

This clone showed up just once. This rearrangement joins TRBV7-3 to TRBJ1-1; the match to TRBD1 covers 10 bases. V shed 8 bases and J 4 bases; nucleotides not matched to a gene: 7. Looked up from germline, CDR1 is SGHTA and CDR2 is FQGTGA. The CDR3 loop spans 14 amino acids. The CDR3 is CASRGTGALTEAFF. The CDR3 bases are TGTGCCAGCCGGGGGACAGGGGCTCTCACTGAAGCTTTCTTT.

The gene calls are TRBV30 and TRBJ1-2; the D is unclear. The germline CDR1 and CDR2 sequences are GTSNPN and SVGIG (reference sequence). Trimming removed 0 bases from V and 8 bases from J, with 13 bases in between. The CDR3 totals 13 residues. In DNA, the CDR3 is TGTGCCTGGAGTGTAGTTTTGGGAGACGGCTACACCTTC. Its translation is CAWSVVLGDGYTF. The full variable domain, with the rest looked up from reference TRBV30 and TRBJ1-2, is SQTIHQWPATLVQPVGSPLSLECTVEGTSNPNLYWYRQAAGRGLQLLFYSVGIGQISSEVPQNLSASRPQDRQFILSSKKLLLSDSGFYLCAWSVVLGDGYTFGSGTRLTVV.

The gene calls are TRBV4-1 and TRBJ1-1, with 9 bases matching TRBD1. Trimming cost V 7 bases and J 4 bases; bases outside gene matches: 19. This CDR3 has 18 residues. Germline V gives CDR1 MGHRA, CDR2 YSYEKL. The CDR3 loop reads CASTYPGTGNPRGTEAFF. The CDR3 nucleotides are TGCGCCAGCACTTACCCCGGGACAGGGAACCCAAGGGGCACTGAAGCTTTCTTT.